This T cell receptor (beta chain) was observed in a study of cytomegalovirus exposure and HLA in healthy donors. Study information: Falling in the Caucasian-associated ancestry cluster were about four fifths of under 500 genotyped donors. Study observations and caveats: A later analysis associated about 18,000 TCR beta sequences with HLA alleles at a 0.05 false discovery rate.

Researchers ran the PCR with 60 Vbeta and 13 Jbeta primers. Original processing methods: Unique TCR beta chains totaled some 88 million in a later count, with roughly 10 million of them shared. The data were produced by immunoSEQ multiplex PCR, yet TCRdb's version contains in-frame clones alone and is incomplete. V, J and clone size derive from that table, while D and trimming were established from the DNA sequence. The sample lists about 200,000 clones; around 77% were seen once. About this clone: Its antigen is unidentified.

This sequence was found in a woman aged 30 to 39 in good health and CMV-seronegative. Source material: PBMCs.

The CDR3 loop reads CASSFESTNEKLFF. The CDR3 nucleotides read TGTGCCAGTAGTTTCGAGTCAACTAATGAAAAACTGTTTTTT. This chain connects TRBV19 to TRBJ1-4; D is ambiguous. The V end was cut by 5 bases, the J end by 0 bases, with 7 bases between. Germline CDR1 is LNHDA and CDR2 is SQIVND (reference sequence). This CDR3 has 14 amino acids.